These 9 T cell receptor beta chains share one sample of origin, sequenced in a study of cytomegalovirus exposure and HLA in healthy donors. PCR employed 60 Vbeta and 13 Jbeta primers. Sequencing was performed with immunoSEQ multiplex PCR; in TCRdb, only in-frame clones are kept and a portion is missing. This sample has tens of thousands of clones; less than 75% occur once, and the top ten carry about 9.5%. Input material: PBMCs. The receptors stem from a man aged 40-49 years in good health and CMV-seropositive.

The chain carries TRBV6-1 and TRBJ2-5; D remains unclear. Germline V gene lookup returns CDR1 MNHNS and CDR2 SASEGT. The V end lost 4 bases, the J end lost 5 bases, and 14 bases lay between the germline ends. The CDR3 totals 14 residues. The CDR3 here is CASSGHLIVETQYF. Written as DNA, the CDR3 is TGTGCCAGCAGTGGACATCTTATCGTGGAGACCCAGTACTTC.

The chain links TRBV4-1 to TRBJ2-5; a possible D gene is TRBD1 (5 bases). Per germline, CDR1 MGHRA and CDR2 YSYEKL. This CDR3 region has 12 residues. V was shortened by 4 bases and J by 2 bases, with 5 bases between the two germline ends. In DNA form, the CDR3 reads TGCGCCAGCAGCCCAGGGCAAGAGACCCAGTACTTC. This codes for CASSPGQETQYF.

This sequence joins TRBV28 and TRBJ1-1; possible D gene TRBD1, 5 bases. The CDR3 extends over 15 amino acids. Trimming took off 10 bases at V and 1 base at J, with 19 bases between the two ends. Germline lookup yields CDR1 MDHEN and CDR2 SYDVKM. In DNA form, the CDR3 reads TGTGCCATCACCCCCCTGGCCGGACAGAACACTGAAGCTTTCTTT. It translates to CAITPLAGQNTEAFF.

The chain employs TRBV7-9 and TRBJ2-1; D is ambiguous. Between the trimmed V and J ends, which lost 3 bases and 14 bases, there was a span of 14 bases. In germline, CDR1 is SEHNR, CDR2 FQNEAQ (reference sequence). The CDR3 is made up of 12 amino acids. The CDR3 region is CASSFSLPPEFF. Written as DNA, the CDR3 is TGTGCCAGCAGCTTCTCGCTCCCCCCAGAGTTCTTC.

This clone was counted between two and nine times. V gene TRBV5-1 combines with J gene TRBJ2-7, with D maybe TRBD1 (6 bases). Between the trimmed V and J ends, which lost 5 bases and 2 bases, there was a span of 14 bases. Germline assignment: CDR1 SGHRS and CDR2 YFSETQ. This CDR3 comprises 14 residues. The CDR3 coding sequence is TGCGCCAGCAGTCGACAGGAGGATCCCTACGAGCAGTACTTC. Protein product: CASSRQEDPYEQYF. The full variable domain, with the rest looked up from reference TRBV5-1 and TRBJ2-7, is KAGVTQTPRYLIKTRGQQVTLSCSPISGHRSVSWYQQTPGQGLQFLFEYFSETQRNKGNFPGRFSGRQFSNSRSEMNVSTLELGDSALYLCASSRQEDPYEQYFGPGTRLTVT.

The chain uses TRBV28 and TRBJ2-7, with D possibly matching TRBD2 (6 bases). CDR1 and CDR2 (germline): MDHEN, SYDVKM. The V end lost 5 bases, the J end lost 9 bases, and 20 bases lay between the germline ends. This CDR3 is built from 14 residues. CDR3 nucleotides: TGTGCCAGCAGTCCCCACGGGACCCGACTAGGGCAGTACTTC. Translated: CASSPHGTRLGQYF.

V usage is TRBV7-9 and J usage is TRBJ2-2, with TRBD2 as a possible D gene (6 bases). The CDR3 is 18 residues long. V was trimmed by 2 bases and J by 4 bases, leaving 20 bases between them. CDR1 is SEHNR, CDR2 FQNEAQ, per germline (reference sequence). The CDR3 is CASSLSDYRISGTGELFF. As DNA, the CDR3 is TGTGCCAGCAGCTTATCGGACTATAGGATCAGCGGCACCGGGGAGCTGTTTTTT. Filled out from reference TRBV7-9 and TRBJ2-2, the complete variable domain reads DTGVSQNPRHKITKRGQNVTFRCDPISEHNRLYWYRQTLGQGPEFLTYFQNEAQLEKSRLLSDRFSAERPKGSFSTLEIQRTEQGDSAMYLCASSLSDYRISGTGELFFGEGSRLTVL.

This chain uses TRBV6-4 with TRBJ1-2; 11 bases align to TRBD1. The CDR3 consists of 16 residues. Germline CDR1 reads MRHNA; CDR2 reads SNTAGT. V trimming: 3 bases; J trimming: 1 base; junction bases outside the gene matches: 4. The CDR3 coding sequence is TGTGCCAGCAGTGATTCCGGGACAGGGGGTAACTATGGCTACACCTTC. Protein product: CASSDSGTGGNYGYTF.

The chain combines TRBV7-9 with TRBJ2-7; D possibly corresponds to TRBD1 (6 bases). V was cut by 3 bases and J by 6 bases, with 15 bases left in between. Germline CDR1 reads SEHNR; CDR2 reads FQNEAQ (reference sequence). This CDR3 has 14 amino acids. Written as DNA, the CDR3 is TGTGCCAGCAGCTTCGGGACAAACTCAGTCGAGCAGTACTTC. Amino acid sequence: CASSFGTNSVEQYF.